The rows below give T cell receptor beta chains drawn from one sample of a study of T cells after yellow fever vaccination. Each CDR3 protein gets one entry after TCRdb re-called the 5' RACE reads with MiXCR. This sample has a few hundred thousand distinct CDR3 sequences; around 6.7% occur once, and the top ten carry roughly 1%. The sequencing here drew on CD4+ T cells sorted from PBMCs, taken on the day of the yellow fever booster vaccination. The receptor set was obtained from a young man who received the YFV17D yellow fever vaccine. Each CDR3 is given with its conserved first and last residue. The D gene is left open where the match is weak. The size of a clone is reported for some rows only, either as once, few or many, or as a class for expanded clones.

length: 14
V: TRBV5-6
size: few
D: TRBD2
J: TRBJ2-7
CDR3: CASSLLAGGPEQYF
DNA: TGTGCCAGCAGCTTGCTTGCGGGAGGTCCCGAGCAGTACTTC

length: 15
V: TRBV7-2
size: few
D: NA
J: TRBJ2-6
CDR3: CASSPTASGANVLTF
DNA: TGTGCCAGCAGCCCCACCGCCTCTGGGGCCAACGTCCTGACTTTC

length: 15
V: TRBV6-2/TRBV6-3
size: few
D: NA
J: TRBJ1-1
CDR3: CASRSRRQRNTEAFF
DNA: TGTGCCAGCAGATCCAGACGACAGAGGAACACTGAAGCTTTCTTT

length: 12
V: TRBV6-5
size: few
D: NA
J: TRBJ2-7
CDR3: CASRRSGNEQYF
DNA: TGTGCCAGCAGGCGCTCAGGGAACGAGCAGTACTTC

length: 15
V: TRBV20-1
size: NA
D: NA
J: TRBJ2-2
CDR3: CSARDRGRGAGELFF
DNA: TGCAGTGCTAGAGATCGGGGTAGGGGGGCCGGGGAGCTGTTTTTT

length: 12
V: TRBV9
size: many
D: NA
J: TRBJ2-1
CDR3: CASSVEGPTQFF
DNA: TGTGCCAGCAGCGTAGAAGGGCCGACGCAGTTCTTC

length: 13
V: TRBV4-3
size: many
D: TRBD2
J: TRBJ2-5
CDR3: CASSVGLAETQYF
DNA: TGCGCCAGCAGTGTCGGACTAGCGGAGACCCAGTACTTC

length: 14
V: TRBV5-1
size: few
D: NA
J: TRBJ2-7
CDR3: CASSLNPATYEQYF
DNA: TGCGCCAGCAGCTTGAATCCAGCCACCTACGAGCAGTACTTC

length: 14
V: TRBV20-1
size: few
D: NA
J: TRBJ2-5
CDR3: CSAREIFPQETQYF
DNA: TGCAGTGCTAGAGAAATCTTTCCCCAAGAGACCCAGTACTTC

length: 13
V: TRBV7-2
size: NA
D: TRBD1
J: TRBJ1-1
CDR3: CASSLGQGFEAFF
DNA: TGTGCCAGCAGCTTAGGACAGGGGTTTGAAGCTTTCTTT

length: 16
V: TRBV29-1
size: many
D: TRBD1
J: TRBJ1-3
CDR3: CSVEGGTGLGGNTIYF
DNA: TGCAGCGTTGAAGGAGGGACAGGCCTTGGTGGAAACACCATATATTTT

length: 13
V: TRBV6-5
size: many
D: NA
J: TRBJ2-5
CDR3: CASSWGVVETQYF
DNA: TGTGCCAGCAGTTGGGGCGTTGTAGAGACCCAGTACTTC

length: 12
V: TRBV27
size: many
D: NA
J: TRBJ2-2
CDR3: CASSWRSGELFF
DNA: TGTGCCAGCAGTTGGCGCTCCGGGGAGCTGTTTTTT

length: 15
V: TRBV5-1
size: few
D: NA
J: TRBJ2-1
CDR3: CASSLGAEPSNEQFF
DNA: TGCGCCAGCAGCTTGGGAGCGGAACCCTCCAATGAGCAGTTCTTC

length: 18
V: TRBV12-3/TRBV12-4
size: NA
D: NA
J: TRBJ2-3
CDR3: CASSLGASTLPGTDTQYF
DNA: TGTGCCAGCAGTTTAGGAGCGTCTACGCTACCCGGCACAGATACGCAGTATTTT

length: 18
V: TRBV21-1
size: once
D: NA
J: TRBJ2-1
CDR3: CASSKVEGPGIPYNEQFF
DNA: TGTGCCAGCAGCAAAGTGGAGGGCCCCGGGATTCCTTACAATGAGCAGTTCTTC

length: 13
V: TRBV7-2
size: NA
D: NA
J: TRBJ2-1
CDR3: CASRGALYNEQFF
DNA: TGTGCCAGCAGGGGCGCTCTCTACAATGAGCAGTTCTTC

length: 14
V: TRBV3-1
size: many
D: TRBD1
J: TRBJ2-1
CDR3: CASSQEGGLGEQFF
DNA: TGTGCCAGCAGCCAAGAAGGGGGCCTCGGTGAGCAGTTCTTC

length: 15
V: TRBV24-1
size: many
D: TRBD2
J: TRBJ2-7
CDR3: CATMKSSGRNYEQYF
DNA: TGTGCCACCATGAAGAGTAGCGGGAGGAATTACGAGCAGTACTTC

length: 16
V: TRBV20-1
size: few
D: NA
J: TRBJ2-7
CDR3: CSAIPPGQRGGYEQYF
DNA: TGCAGTGCTATCCCGCCGGGACAGAGGGGAGGCTACGAGCAGTACTTC

length: 16
V: TRBV6-5
size: many
D: TRBD1
J: TRBJ2-5
CDR3: CASSSPGQGTGETQYF
DNA: TGTGCCAGCAGTTCCCCGGGACAGGGGACGGGGGAGACCCAGTACTTC

length: 13
V: TRBV5-1
size: few
D: NA
J: TRBJ2-3
CDR3: CASSLVAGNTQYF
DNA: TGCGCCAGCAGCTTGGTGGCGGGAAATACGCAGTATTTT